Sequencing of this T cell receptor beta chain was carried out in a study of blood T cell repertoires in COVID-19. The wider study: Both acute and convalescent COVID-19 samples were obtained from the United States, Italy and Spain. In each case, the material was cDNA or gDNA derived from T cells, B-cell-depleted T cells, or PBMCs.

The protocol was immunoSEQ multiplex PCR, while the TCRdb copy is restricted to in-frame clones and leaves out a portion. The table has 230,000 or so clones, about 86% seen once. In its sample, this clone was seen a few times. The CDR3 covers 17 residues. The V gene end was trimmed by 1 base and the J gene end by 3 bases; junction bases not matched to a gene: 9. The germline gives CDR1 PRHDT, CDR2 FYEKMQ (reference sequence). This receptor was obtained from a middle-aged man with active or convalescent COVID-19. The chain couples TRBV13 to TRBJ2-3; 8 bases agree with TRBD1. Sequenced sample: peripheral blood. The CDR3 DNA follows: TGTGCCAGCAGCTTAGACTTCAGGGGGCAGGGAACAGATACGCAGTATTTT. This sequence encodes CASSLDFRGQGTDTQYF.